This is a list of T cell receptor beta chains from one sample in a study of T cells in Graves' hyperthyroidism and ophthalmopathy. From the multiplex PCR reads, TCRdb called clonotypes with MiXCR, one entry per CDR3 protein. The table has almost 350,000 distinct CDR3 sequences, 15% to 20% seen once. The sample comprised blood. The receptors originated from a woman between 40 and 55 years old with Graves' ophthalmopathy. CDR3s leave out the opening cysteine and the closing phenylalanine or tryptophan. Clone size is shown for a subset of rows, as once, few, many or a class of expanded clone.

V gene	clone size	J gene	CDR3 protein
TRBV19	many	TRBJ2-7	ASRNRGLGADEQY
TRBV28	many	TRBJ2-5	ASSFGQAYQETQY
TRBV5-1	many	TRBJ1-1	ASSLGGLDTEAF
TRBV15	many	TRBJ2-5	ATSRGRHQETQY
TRBV6-1	many	TRBJ2-2	ASRELANTGELF
TRBV13	many	TRBJ2-7	ASSLGAGFNEQY
TRBV12-3/TRBV12-4	once	TRBJ2-7	ASRPLAGERAGEQY
TRBV5-1	.	TRBJ2-6	PSSPVRDSGANVLT
TRBV29-1	many	TRBJ2-7	SVSGTGPYEQY
TRBV9	many	TRBJ2-5	ASSETGTSGQETQY
TRBV6-1	.	TRBJ1-1	ASRGTGGVAF
TRBV4-1	many	TRBJ1-1	ASSQLVATEAF
TRBV27	.	TRBJ2-7	ASSLAQGGIGEQY
TRBV2	many	TRBJ2-5	ASSPPGLAGVGETQY
TRBV20-1	many	TRBJ1-2	SARDGGRGNYGYT
TRBV10-1	few	TRBJ2-5	ASSDPRVAETQY
TRBV6-1	many	TRBJ1-3	ASTGSSGNTIY